This TCR beta chain was documented in a study of cytomegalovirus exposure and HLA in healthy donors. The PCR made use of 60 Vbeta and 13 Jbeta primers. Assay used: immunoSEQ multiplex PCR; TCRdb lists only in-frame clones, some missing. The repertoire has over 150,000 clones, around three quarters of them found once; the top ten carry 1%. Concerning this clone: Its antigen is unidentified.

This CDR3 has 15 residues. The germline V gene encodes CDR1 MDHEN and CDR2 SYDVKM. The V gene lost 2 bases and the J gene lost 2 bases, with 10 bases spanning the gap. Study-level findings and limits: An apparent linkage of common viral pathogens to several of the most significant clusters emerged in a later analysis. Across donors, presence/absence analyses took sequencing depth to be roughly uniform.

The TCR was taken from a woman between 50 and 59 years old in good health and CMV-seropositive. What was sequenced was PBMCs. The chain has TRBV28 and TRBJ1-3; TRBD1 is a possible D gene (6 bases). The CDR3 DNA reads as TGTGCCAGCAGTTTACGGGGGGCGACTGGAAACACCATATATTTT. It is translated as CASSLRGATGNTIYF.